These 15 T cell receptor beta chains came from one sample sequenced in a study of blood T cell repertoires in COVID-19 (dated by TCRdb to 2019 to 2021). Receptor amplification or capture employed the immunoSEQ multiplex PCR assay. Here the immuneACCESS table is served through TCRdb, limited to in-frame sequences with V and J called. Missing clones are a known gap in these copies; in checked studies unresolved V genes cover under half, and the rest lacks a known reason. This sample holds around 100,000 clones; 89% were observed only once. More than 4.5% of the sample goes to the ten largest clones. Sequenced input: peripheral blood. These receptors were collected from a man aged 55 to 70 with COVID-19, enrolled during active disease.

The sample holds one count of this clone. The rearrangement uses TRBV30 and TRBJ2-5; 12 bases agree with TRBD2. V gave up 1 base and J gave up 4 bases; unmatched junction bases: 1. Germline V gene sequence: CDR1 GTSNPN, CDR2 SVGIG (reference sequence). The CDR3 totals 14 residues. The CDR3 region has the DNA TGTGCCTGGAGTGGACTAGCGGGAGCAGAGACCCAGTACTTC. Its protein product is CAWSGLAGAETQYF.

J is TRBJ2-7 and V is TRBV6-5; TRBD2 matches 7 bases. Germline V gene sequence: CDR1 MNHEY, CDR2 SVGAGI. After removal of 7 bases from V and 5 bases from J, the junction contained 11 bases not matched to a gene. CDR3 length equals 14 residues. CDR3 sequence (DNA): TGTGCCAGCACCCAAAGCGGGAATAGGAACGAGCAGTACTTC. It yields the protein CASTQSGNRNEQYF.

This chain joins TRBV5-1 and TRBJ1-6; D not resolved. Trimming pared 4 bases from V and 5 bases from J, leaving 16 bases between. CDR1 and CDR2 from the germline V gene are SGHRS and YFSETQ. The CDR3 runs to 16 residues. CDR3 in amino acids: CASSLYSDKNNSPLHF. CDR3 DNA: TGCGCCAGCAGCCTCTATTCTGACAAGAATAATTCACCCCTCCACTTT.

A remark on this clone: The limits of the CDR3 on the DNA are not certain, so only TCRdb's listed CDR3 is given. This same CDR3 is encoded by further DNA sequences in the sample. Here the CDR3 reads CASSSSGGNQPQHF. V and J are TRBV28 and TRBJ1-5. Germline V CDR1 and CDR2: MDHEN, SYDVKM. The CDR3 is 14 amino acids in total, end residues counted.

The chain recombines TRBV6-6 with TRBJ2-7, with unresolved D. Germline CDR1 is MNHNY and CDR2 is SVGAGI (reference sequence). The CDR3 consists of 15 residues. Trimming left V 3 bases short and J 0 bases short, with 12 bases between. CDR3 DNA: TGTGCCAGCAGTTATACCGGCGGAGTCTCCTACGAGCAGTACTTC. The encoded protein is CASSYTGGVSYEQYF.

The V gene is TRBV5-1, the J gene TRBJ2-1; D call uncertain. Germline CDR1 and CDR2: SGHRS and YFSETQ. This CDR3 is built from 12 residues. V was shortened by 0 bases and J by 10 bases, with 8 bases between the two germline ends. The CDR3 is CASSLGRREQFF. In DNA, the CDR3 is TGCGCCAGCAGCTTGGGACGGCGGGAGCAGTTCTTC. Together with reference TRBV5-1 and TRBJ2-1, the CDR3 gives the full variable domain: KAGVTQTPRYLIKTRGQQVTLSCSPISGHRSVSWYQQTPGQGLQFLFEYFSETQRNKGNFPGRFSGRQFSNSRSEMNVSTLELGDSALYLCASSLGRREQFFGPGTRLTVL.

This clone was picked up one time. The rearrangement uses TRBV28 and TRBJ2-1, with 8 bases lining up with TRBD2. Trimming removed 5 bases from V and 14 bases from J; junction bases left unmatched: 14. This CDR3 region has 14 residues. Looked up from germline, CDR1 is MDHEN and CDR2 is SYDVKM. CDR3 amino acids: CASSASGRFGTKFF. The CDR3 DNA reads TGTGCCAGCAGTGCCAGCGGGAGATTTGGTACCAAGTTCTTC.

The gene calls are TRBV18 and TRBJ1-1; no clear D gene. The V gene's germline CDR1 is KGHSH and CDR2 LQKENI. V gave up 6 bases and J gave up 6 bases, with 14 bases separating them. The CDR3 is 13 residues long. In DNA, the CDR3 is TGTGCCAGCTCCCTGGCTCCGAGGGCTGAAGCTTTCTTT. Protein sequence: CASSLAPRAEAFF. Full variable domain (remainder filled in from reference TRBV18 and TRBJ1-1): NAGVMQNPRHLVRRRGQEARLRCSPMKGHSHVYWYRQLPEEGLKFMVYLQKENIIDESGMPKERFSAEFPKEGPSILRIQQVVRGDSAAYFCASSLAPRAEAFFGQGTRLTVV.

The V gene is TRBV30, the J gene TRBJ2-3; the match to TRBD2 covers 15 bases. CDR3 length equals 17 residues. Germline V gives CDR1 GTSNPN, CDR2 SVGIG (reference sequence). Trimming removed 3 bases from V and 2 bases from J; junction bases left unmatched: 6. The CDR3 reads CAWSQGLAGGITDTQYF. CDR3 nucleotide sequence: TGTGCCTGGAGCCAAGGACTAGCGGGAGGGATCACAGATACGCAGTATTTT.

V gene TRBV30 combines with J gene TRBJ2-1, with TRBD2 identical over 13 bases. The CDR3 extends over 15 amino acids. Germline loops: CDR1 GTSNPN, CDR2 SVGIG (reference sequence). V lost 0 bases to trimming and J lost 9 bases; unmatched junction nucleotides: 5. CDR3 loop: CAWSVGLAGQSEQFF. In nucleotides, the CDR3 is TGTGCCTGGAGTGTGGGACTAGCGGGACAGAGTGAGCAGTTCTTC.

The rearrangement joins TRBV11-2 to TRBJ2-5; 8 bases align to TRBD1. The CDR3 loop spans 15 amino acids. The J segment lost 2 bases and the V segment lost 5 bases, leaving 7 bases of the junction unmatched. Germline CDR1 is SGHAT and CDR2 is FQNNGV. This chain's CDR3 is CASSREGQAQETQYF. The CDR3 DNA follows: TGTGCCAGCAGCCGAGAGGGACAGGCGCAAGAGACCCAGTACTTC.

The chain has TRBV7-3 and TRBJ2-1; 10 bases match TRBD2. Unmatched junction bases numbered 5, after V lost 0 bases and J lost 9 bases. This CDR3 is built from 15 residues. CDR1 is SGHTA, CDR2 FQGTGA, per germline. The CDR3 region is CASSLTSGRWAEQFF. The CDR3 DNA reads TGTGCCAGCAGCTTAACTAGCGGGAGGTGGGCTGAGCAGTTCTTC.

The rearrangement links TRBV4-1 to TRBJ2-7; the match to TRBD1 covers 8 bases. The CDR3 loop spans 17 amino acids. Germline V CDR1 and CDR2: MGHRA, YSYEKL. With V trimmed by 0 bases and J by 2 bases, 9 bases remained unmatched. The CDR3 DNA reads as TGCGCCAGCAGCCAAGATTTTCGGGGGACAGGTACCTACGAGCAGTACTTC. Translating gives CASSQDFRGTGTYEQYF.

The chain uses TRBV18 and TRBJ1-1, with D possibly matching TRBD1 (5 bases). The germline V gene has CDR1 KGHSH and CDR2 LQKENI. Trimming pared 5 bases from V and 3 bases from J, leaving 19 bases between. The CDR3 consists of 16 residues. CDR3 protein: CASSTSARRGYTEAFF. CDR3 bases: TGTGCCAGCTCAACTTCCGCACGGAGGGGTTACACTGAAGCTTTCTTT.

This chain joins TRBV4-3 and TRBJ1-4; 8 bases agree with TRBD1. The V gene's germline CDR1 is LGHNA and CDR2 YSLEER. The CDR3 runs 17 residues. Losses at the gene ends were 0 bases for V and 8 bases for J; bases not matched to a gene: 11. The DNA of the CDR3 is TGCGCCAGCAGCCAAGATTTGTATGGACAGGGAGGGGAAAAACTGTTTTTT. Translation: CASSQDLYGQGGEKLFF.